This T cell receptor (beta chain) was captured in a study of human T cells and chemical hapten exposure. This clonotype was recorded at least ten times. The V gene end was trimmed by 6 bases and the J gene end by 7 bases; junction bases not matched to a gene: 6. This CDR3 has 14 residues. Germline V gene data show CDR1 as SNHLY and CDR2 as FYNNEI. MiXCR, applied by TCRdb to the RACE reads, yields one record per CDR3 protein. Counted here are 85,000 to 95,000 distinct CDR3 sequences, 9.5% to 11% occurring once; the ten biggest clones make up 2.2%. Time point in this sample: patch test 2, 6 weeks after DPC sensitization. Regarding treatment: therapeutic diphenylcyclopropenone sensitization with weekly scalp DPC. Every donor had alopecia and was 18 to 70 years old; all were suitable for DPC.

This sequence joins TRBV2 and TRBJ1-6; 7 bases match TRBD1. Sequenced material: whole blood, taken in connection with sensitization to the hapten diphenylcyclopropenone (DPC). This TCR was recovered from a man aged 40-49 years with alopecia areata. Some clones in this sample may be carry-over from other donors' samples. CDR3 sequence: CASREGDSNSPLHF. For the CDR3, the DNA is TGTGCCAGCAGGGAGGGGGACAGCAATTCACCCCTCCACTTT.